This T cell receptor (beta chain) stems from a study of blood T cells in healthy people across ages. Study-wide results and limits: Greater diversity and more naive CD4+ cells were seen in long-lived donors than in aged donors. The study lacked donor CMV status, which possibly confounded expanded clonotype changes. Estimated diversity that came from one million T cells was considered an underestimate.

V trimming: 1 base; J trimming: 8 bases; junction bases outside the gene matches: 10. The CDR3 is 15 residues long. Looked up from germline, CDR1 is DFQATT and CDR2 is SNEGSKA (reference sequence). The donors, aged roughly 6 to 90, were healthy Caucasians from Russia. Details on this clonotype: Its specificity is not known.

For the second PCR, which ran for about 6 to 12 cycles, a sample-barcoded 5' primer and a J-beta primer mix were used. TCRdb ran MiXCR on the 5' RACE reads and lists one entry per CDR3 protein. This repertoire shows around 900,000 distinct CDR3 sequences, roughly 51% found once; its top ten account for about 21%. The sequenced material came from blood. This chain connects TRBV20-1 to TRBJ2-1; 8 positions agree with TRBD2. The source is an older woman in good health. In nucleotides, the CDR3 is TGCAGTGCTAGAGCCCCAGCGGGAGCCTGGTATGAGCAGTTCTTC. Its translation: CSARAPAGAWYEQFF.